The entry below describes one TCR beta chain. Its antigen is unidentified. Treatment defined: about 20 received Ad26.COV2.S at low or high dose, single or two shots; several received placebo; per-sample allocation not given. Following the first vaccine or placebo injection, samples were taken on day 63. This entry is derived from a study of Ad26.COV2.S vaccination and SARS-CoV-2 variants. Study-level background: Enrolled in COV1001, the donor was in the Ad26.COV2.S trial arm, which received the vaccine. Intramuscularly, Ad26.COV2.S was given either once or twice, 56 days apart.

V lost 0 bases and J lost 1; bases outside the gene matches: 8. Germline assignment: CDR1 SGDLS and CDR2 YYNGEE. The CDR3 sequence is 18 residues long. Study findings and constraints: Overall T cell responses may have been underestimated by the analyses of TCR breadth and depth.

Generated by immunoSEQ multiplex PCR, the TCRdb table keeps only in-frame clones and is missing some. The table lists 300,000 to 350,000 clones, 88% of them singletons. The starting material was peripheral blood, obtained in a trial of Ad26.COV2.S vaccine versus placebo. The chain couples TRBV9 to TRBJ2-3, with TRBD2 matching over 10 bases. The receptor was isolated from a person between 18 and 59 years old who received the Ad26.COV2.S COVID-19 vaccine or a placebo. CDR3 region: CASSVVPSGRGGTDTQYF. Written as DNA, the CDR3 is TGTGCCAGCAGCGTAGTTCCTAGCGGGAGAGGGGGCACAGATACGCAGTATTTT.